The entry below gives a single T cell receptor (beta chain) sequence along with its context. The antigen this receptor binds is unknown. Base qualities are missing; no much larger clone stands one base away. Distinct nucleotide sequences in the sample also encode this CDR3. Lesional scalp punch biopsies and peripheral blood were obtained from alopecia areata patients. PBMCs were isolated by density centrifugation and stained for CD3, CD4 and CD8, after which CD4+ and CD8+ T cells were sorted on a FACSAria. Receptors were amplified or captured by the immunoSEQ multiplex PCR assay. RNA was extracted from all samples and reverse transcribed into cDNA, which served as template for TCR sequencing. SuperScript III was used for first-strand cDNA synthesis, primed with a 2:1 mix of oligo-dT and random hexamers. A synthetic immune receptor repertoire was used to measure amplification bias, and any remaining bias was corrected computationally. The paper's processing steps were these. Raw reads were preprocessed to remove errors, and CDR3 was defined by IMGT conventions from the conserved cysteine to phenylalanine. Clonality was computed by normalizing Shannon entropy by log2 of the number of productive unique TCRs and subtracting the result from 1. CD4 or CD8 identity of scalp clones was inferred by cross-referencing scalp TCRbeta sequences with sorted blood CD4 and CD8 repertoires. In TCRdb, the immuneACCESS table is reduced to in-frame sequences with V and J assigned. These tables do not hold every clone; where another copy was compared, an unresolved V gene accounts for under half, and the others remain unexplained. V and J calls and clone size are copied from that table; D and trimming were computed from the DNA. The sample data list around 160,000 clones, and roughly 50% of these were observed just once. The top ten hold approximately 7% of the sample.

These data are taken from a study of CD8+ T cells in alopecia areata (dated by TCRdb to about 2018). About the investigation overall: The treated patients took part in an open-label pilot trial in which moderate-to-severe alopecia areata was treated with oral tofacitinib at 5 to 10 mg twice daily. Tofacitinib was given for 6 to 18 months, followed by 6 months of follow-up off drug to assess delayed response and recurrence. Scalp clonality was compared across normal scalp (n=4), patchy alopecia areata scalp (n=8), and alopecia totalis/universalis scalp (n=8). The RNA source kit depended on sample type: the PAXgene miRNA kit for fixed scalp, the miRNeasy kit for PBMCs, and the RNeasy kit for mouse skin. High-throughput TCRbeta sequencing was used to examine T cell clonal expansion in alopecia areata in both the C3H/HeJ mouse model and human patients. Patients on tofacitinib were biopsied at baseline and after 4 and 24 weeks of treatment, and several of the patients also had a later scalp biopsy. Amplification of TCRbeta CDR3 regions was done by immunoSEQ multiplex PCR using 35 Vbeta forward primers and 13 Jbeta reverse primers. In humans, TCRbeta sequencing was performed on scalp tissue and on sorted CD4+ and CD8+ peripheral blood T cells from healthy controls and from patients with patchy or totalis/universalis alopecia areata.

Looking up the germline V gene yields CDR1 SGHRS and CDR2 YFSETQ. The CDR3 starts with the cysteine, ends with the phenylalanine, and has 12 residues. Here the CDR3 DNA is all that survives: 36 bases in frame from base 1. Relative to germline, V is 4 bases shorter and J is 6 bases shorter, with 9 bases between their ends. The paper's findings and limits, for the study overall: TCR sequences shared between patients were less clear than in mice, possibly partly because of HLA diversity in the patient population. Unlike mouse skin, where gammadelta T cells dominate, normal human skin contains resident alphabeta T cells that get sequenced too, which complicates analysis of the scalp TCR repertoire. Compared with normal scalp, lesional scalp had higher clonality and more expanded CD8+ clones, particularly in alopecia totalis/universalis, a pattern that suggests antigenic drive.

The material sequenced was CD4+ T cells sorted from blood. The sequence was collected from a human donor with alopecia areata. The rearrangement combines TRBV5-1 with TRBJ2-3, with the D gene possibly TRBD1 or TRBD2, each one fitting 6 bases. The encoded CDR3 is CASSLGGDTQYF. The sequenced DNA: TGCGCCAGCAGCCTAGGGGGGGATACGCAGTATTTT.